These 12 T cell receptor beta chains share one sample of origin, sequenced in a study of blood T cell repertoires in COVID-19. Some clones are missing from TCRdb's copy, which holds only in-frame ones; the method was immunoSEQ multiplex PCR. The data contain 200,000 or so clones, roughly 80% of them singletons. Specimen: peripheral blood. These TCRs come from a man between 60 and 70 years old with COVID-19, enrolled during active disease.

This chain connects TRBV18 to TRBJ2-3, with D possibly matching TRBD1 (5 bases). Deletions cut 1 base from V and 2 bases from J, with 22 bases between. CDR1 is KGHSH, CDR2 LQKENI, per germline. This CDR3 is 19 amino acids long. CDR3 residues: CASSPLMSKTVFYTDTQYF. The CDR3 DNA sequence: TGTGCCAGCTCACCACTTATGTCCAAGACAGTTTTCTACACAGATACGCAGTATTTT.

The chain uses TRBV2 and TRBJ2-1; D is unclear. This CDR3 is built from 14 residues. V lost 10 bases and J 7 bases, leaving 20 bases between the germline ends. CDR1 SNHLY and CDR2 FYNNEI come from the germline V gene. The CDR3 region is CATHRDNIINEQFF. The DNA for the CDR3 is TGTGCCACCCACAGAGACAATATAATTAATGAGCAGTTCTTC. Based on the CDR3 plus reference TRBV2 and TRBJ2-1, the full variable domain is EPEVTQTPSHQVTQMGQEVILRCVPISNHLYFYWYRQILGQKVEFLVSFYNNEISEKSEIFDDQFSVERPDGSNFTLKIRSTKLEDSAMYFCATHRDNIINEQFFGPGTRLTVL.

The J gene is TRBJ2-1, the V gene TRBV29-1; 8 bases are shared with TRBD1. CDR1 is SQVTM, CDR2 ANQGSEA, per germline. The CDR3 has 14 residues. After removal of 5 bases from V and 9 bases from J, the junction contained 12 bases not matched to a gene. CDR3 in DNA: TGCAGCGTTTCCCGACAGGGGTTAGGGAGTGAGCAGTTCTTC. It yields the protein CSVSRQGLGSEQFF.

The rearrangement links TRBV30 to TRBJ2-1; D is undetermined. CDR1 and CDR2 (germline): GTSNPN, SVGIG (reference sequence). Trimming removed 4 bases from V and 4 bases from J, with 5 bases in between. The CDR3 covers 11 residues. CDR3 DNA sequence: TGTGCCTGGACCCAATACAATGAGCAGTTCTTC. This translates into CAWTQYNEQFF.

J is TRBJ2-2 and V is TRBV27; D unresolved. The V gene's germline CDR1 is MNHEY and CDR2 SMNVEV (reference sequence). Trimming took 3 bases from V and 4 from J, leaving 9 bases between them. The CDR3 runs 14 residues. CDR3 DNA sequence: TGTGCCAGCAGTTTGGGTAGAGGCACCGGGGAGCTGTTTTTT. Its protein is CASSLGRGTGELFF.

J is TRBJ2-2 and V is TRBV2, with 11 bases fitting TRBD1. From germline, CDR1 is SNHLY and CDR2 FYNNEI. V was pared by 5 bases and J by 5 bases, with 4 bases of the junction left unmatched. This CDR3 is 15 amino acids long. The CDR3 DNA sequence: TGTGCCAGCAGTCGGGACAGGGGGAGTACCGGGGAGCTGTTTTTT. It specifies CASSRDRGSTGELFF.

This clone was detected only once. The chain carries TRBV6-2 or TRBV6-3 and TRBJ1-1, with D unclear. The CDR3 is made up of 14 amino acids. V was clipped by 5 bases and J by 5 bases, with 15 bases between them. CDR1 and CDR2 from the germline V gene are MNHEY and SVGEGT. CDR3 bases: TGTGCCAGCAGTGGGCTCGGGGTCGGAACTGAAGCTTTCTTT. Its protein product is CASSGLGVGTEAFF.

This sequence joins TRBV12-3 or TRBV12-4 and TRBJ1-6, with D unclear. CDR3 length equals 13 residues. With 7 bases removed from V and 9 bases from J, the gap between germline ends came to 13 bases. Written as DNA, the CDR3 is TGTGCCAGCATGGGGAGCGGTGTTTCACCCCTCCACTTT. This codes for CASMGSGVSPLHF.

This rearrangement joins TRBV18 to TRBJ1-5; weak D call: TRBD1 (5 bases). The V and J ends lost 2 bases and 0 bases respectively, with 8 bases between them. The CDR3 loop spans 15 amino acids. Germline-derived CDR1 and CDR2 are KGHSH and LQKENI. The CDR3 DNA sequence: TGTGCCAGCTCACCAGCAGGGTATAGCAATCAGCCCCAGCATTTT. Its translation: CASSPAGYSNQPQHF.

The table lists this clone with a few counts. V is TRBV6-4 and J is TRBJ1-1, with TRBD1 matching 9 bases. The CDR3 spans 11 residues. CDR1 and CDR2 from the germline V gene are MRHNA and SNTAGT. V lost 6 bases to trimming and J lost 9 bases; unmatched junction nucleotides: 2. CDR3 protein: CASRGQGQAFF. DNA of the CDR3: TGTGCCAGCAGGGGACAGGGCCAAGCTTTCTTT.

This chain uses TRBV19 with TRBJ2-3; 8 bases align to TRBD2. The CDR3 spans 15 residues. V gave up 6 bases and J gave up 1 base; unmatched junction bases: 6. The germline gives CDR1 LNHDA, CDR2 SQIVND (reference sequence). The CDR3 reads CASSGRAQGTDTQYF. The CDR3 bases are TGTGCCAGTAGCGGGAGGGCCCAGGGCACAGATACGCAGTATTTT.

This rearrangement joins TRBV4-2 to TRBJ2-7, with a weak D call TRBD2 (6 bases). The CDR3 has 14 residues. With 0 bases removed from V and 6 bases from J, the gap between germline ends came to 12 bases. The V gene's germline CDR1 is LGHNA and CDR2 YNFKEQ. The CDR3 DNA reads TGTGCCAGCAGCCAAGATTTAGCGGTCTCCGAGCAGTACTTC. Its protein product is CASSQDLAVSEQYF.